The rows below give T cell receptor beta chains drawn from one sample of a study of beta chain features in type 1 diabetes. The protocol was immunoSEQ multiplex PCR, while the TCRdb copy is restricted to in-frame clones and leaves out a portion. The sample contains about 130,000 clones, about 8.7% of which appear only once. Material for sequencing was central memory CD4+ T cells from blood. The receptors were gathered from a young man in good health. Both conserved end residues are part of each CDR3. A D gene is named only where the DNA matches it firmly. Clone sizes are given selectively: once, few, many, or a class where the clone is expanded.

d_call j_call v_call clone_size cdr3_nt cdr3_aa
NA TRBJ2-3 TRBV7-6 few TGTGCCAGCAGCCCTTCGCGGGATACGCAGTATTTT CASSPSRDTQYF
NA TRBJ2-1 TRBV7-3 NA TGTGCCAGCAGCACCCTGAGGGCCGGCGATGAGCAGTTCTTC CASSTLRAGDEQFF
NA TRBJ1-1 TRBV7-2 NA TGTGCCAGCAGCTCCGCGTTGCACACTGAAGCTTTCTTT CASSSALHTEAFF
TRBD1 TRBJ1-5 TRBV2 NA TGTGCCAGCAGCGAAGATGGACAGGTGAGCAATCAGCCCCAGCATTTT CASSEDGQVSNQPQHF
TRBD1 TRBJ1-6 TRBV30 few TGTGCCTGGAACCGGGACAGTGGGACCTATAATTCACCCCTCCACTTT CAWNRDSGTYNSPLHF
NA TRBJ1-2 TRBV21-1 NA TGTGCCAGCAGCAAATCGAGGGTATTAAATGGCTACACCTTC CASSKSRVLNGYTF
TRBD2 TRBJ2-5 TRBV7-9 few TGTGCCAGCAGGACTGGTCGCGGGGGGGCCGAAGAGACCCAGTACTTC CASRTGRGGAEETQYF
NA TRBJ2-1 TRBV4-1 few TGCGCCAGCAGCGGGTGGCGGGGAAGGAGCTCCTACAATGAGCAGTTCTTC CASSGWRGRSSYNEQFF
NA TRBJ2-7 TRBV2 NA TGTGCCAGCAGCGTCGACGGGACAAGCTACGAGCAGTACTTC CASSVDGTSYEQYF
TRBD1 TRBJ2-1 TRBV7-3 NA TGTGCCAGCAGCTCCTCCGGGGACAGGGGTTTAAATGAGCAGTTCTTC CASSSSGDRGLNEQFF
TRBD1 TRBJ2-7 TRBV7-9 NA TGTGCCAGCAGCCTGACAGGGGGCGGCAGTTTGTCCGAGCAGTACTTC CASSLTGGGSLSEQYF
NA TRBJ2-6 TRBV4-3 NA TGCGCCAGCAGCCAAGAAATTCCCCCAGGGTTTACGCGCTCTGGGGCCAACGTCCTGACTTTC CASSQEIPPGFTRSGANVLTF
TRBD1 TRBJ1-2 TRBV5-4 few TGTGCCAGCAGCTTGGCAGGAACAGGGGGATTGGCTGGCTACACCTTC CASSLAGTGGLAGYTF
NA TRBJ2-7 TRBV7-2 few TGTGCCAGCAGCTTAGGAGGCTTCCCCTACGAGCAGTACTTC CASSLGGFPYEQYF
TRBD1 TRBJ2-7 TRBV30 NA TGTGCCTGGAGTTCGACAGGGGTACTCCACGAGCAGAACTTC CAWSSTGVLHEQNF
NA TRBJ1-5 TRBV7-6 NA TGTGCCAGCAGCGCAGACAGGTTCGGTCAGCCCCAGCATTTT CASSADRFGQPQHF
NA TRBJ1-2 TRBV19 once TGTGCCAGTAGTATTGAAACAGCCCGCTATGGCTACACCTTC CASSIETARYGYTF
NA TRBJ1-6 TRBV9 few TGTGCCAGCAGCGTAGGAGACAGGAATTCACCCCTCCACTTT CASSVGDRNSPLHF
NA TRBJ1-5 TRBV27 NA TGTGCCAGCAGCCGACAGGTAGGAGGTATCCGGGACAATCAGCCCCAGCATTTT CASSRQVGGIRDNQPQHF
TRBD1 TRBJ2-5 TRBV30 NA TGTGCCTGGAGTGTTATCTCAGGGGGTGGGGAGACCCAGTACTTC CAWSVISGGGETQYF
NA TRBJ1-5 TRBV7-2 few TGTGCCAGCAGCCCAGTGGGTCCAGGTCAGCCCCAGCATTTT CASSPVGPGQPQHF
NA TRBJ2-3 TRBV10-1 NA TGCGCCAGCAGTGAGTCGACCGGGTCAGATACGCAGTATTTT CASSESTGSDTQYF
NA TRBJ2-5 TRBV5-4 few TGTGCCAGCAGCGCCTCTAGCGTTGAGGAGACCCAGTACTTC CASSASSVEETQYF
NA TRBJ1-4 TRBV23-1 NA NA CASSPTEPLMKNCFF
TRBD1 TRBJ2-2 TRBV28 few TGTGCCAGCAGCCCCGGGACAGGGACCGGGGAGCTGTTTTTT CASSPGTGTGELFF
TRBD2 TRBJ2-3 TRBV5-1 few TGCGCCAGCAGTTATTTAGCGGGGGGCACAGATACGCAGTATTTT CASSYLAGGTDTQYF
TRBD1 TRBJ2-7 TRBV18 NA TGTGCCAGCTCATCCCAGACAGGGGGAAACGCACCTGAGCAGTACTTC CASSSQTGGNAPEQYF
NA TRBJ2-7 TRBV5-1 few TGCGCCAGCAGCTGGGGACAAGGGGGTTGGTACTTC CASSWGQGGWYF
NA TRBJ2-1 TRBV11-3 NA TGTGCCAGCAGCTTACACCTGGAGAGCTCCTACAATGAGCAGTTCTTC CASSLHLESSYNEQFF
NA TRBJ1-4 TRBV18 NA TGTGCCAGCTCACCACCGGGCCTCGCAACTAATGAAAAACTGTTTTTT CASSPPGLATNEKLFF
TRBD1 TRBJ1-2 TRBV6-5 once TGTGCCAGCAGTGGGTCGTCGACAGGGGACTATGGCTACACCTTC CASSGSSTGDYGYTF
TRBD1 TRBJ1-4 TRBV10-3 NA TGTGCCATCAGCGACAGGGGCGGAACTAATGAAAAACTGTTTTTT CAISDRGGTNEKLFF
NA TRBJ1-2 TRBV7-2 NA TGTGCCAGCAGCTCGACAAACATGGCTAACTATGGCTACACCTTC CASSSTNMANYGYTF
NA TRBJ2-1 TRBV10-1 few TGCGCCAGCAGTGAGACAGTTCACAATGAGCAGTTCTTC CASSETVHNEQFF
TRBD1 TRBJ2-5 TRBV9 NA TGTGCCAGCACCGGAACAGGGGGGGAGACCCAGTACTTC CASTGTGGETQYF
NA TRBJ1-4 TRBV6-6 NA TGTGCCAGCAGTAGCCCGAATGAAAAACTGTTTTTT CASSSPNEKLFF
NA TRBJ1-1 TRBV9 few TGTGCCAGCAGCTCCTTGGGCTACACTGAAGCTTTCTTT CASSSLGYTEAFF
TRBD2 TRBJ2-5 TRBV29-1 NA TGCAGCGTGGACGGGGGAGGCCTAGCGGCCCAGTACTTC CSVDGGGLAAQYF
NA TRBJ2-3 TRBV4-1 NA TGCGCCAGCAGCCAAGGTTTTAGCATGACGCAGTATTTT CASSQGFSMTQYF
TRBD1 TRBJ2-4 TRBV19 NA TGTGCCAGTAGTATTTCGGGACAGGGTGTAGCCAAAAACATTCAGTACTTC CASSISGQGVAKNIQYF
TRBD1 TRBJ1-2 TRBV6-6 NA TGTGCCAGCAGCCCATCGACAGGGAACTATGGCTACACCTTC CASSPSTGNYGYTF